This TCR beta chain was observed in a study of T cells of healthy individuals. MiXCR was run by TCRdb on the 5' RACE reads, yielding one entry per CDR3 protein. The table has 60,000 to 80,000 distinct CDR3 sequences, roughly 15% seen once. Per germline, CDR1 SGHAT and CDR2 FQNNGV. Losses at the gene ends were 5 bases for V and 4 bases for J; bases not matched to a gene: 7. This CDR3 is 15 amino acids long. This clonotype appeared many times. This receptor was identified in a human donor in good health. The chain carries TRBV11-2 and TRBJ2-1; TRBD2 agrees at 8 bases. CDR3 sequence reads: CASSLVAGGYNEQFF. The CDR3 DNA reads TGTGCCAGCAGCCTTGTGGCGGGGGGATACAATGAGCAGTTCTTC.